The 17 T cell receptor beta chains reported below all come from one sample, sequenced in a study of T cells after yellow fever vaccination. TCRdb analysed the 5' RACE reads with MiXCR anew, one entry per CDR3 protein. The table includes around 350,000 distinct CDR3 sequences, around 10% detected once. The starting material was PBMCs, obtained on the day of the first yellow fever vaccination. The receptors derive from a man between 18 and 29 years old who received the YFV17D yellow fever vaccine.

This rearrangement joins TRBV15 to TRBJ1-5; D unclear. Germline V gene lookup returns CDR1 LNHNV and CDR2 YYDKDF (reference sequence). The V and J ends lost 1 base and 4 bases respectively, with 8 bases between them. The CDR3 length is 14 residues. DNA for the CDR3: TGTGCCACCAGCAGAGGTAGGGCGAATCAGCCCCAGCATTTT. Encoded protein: CATSRGRANQPQHF.

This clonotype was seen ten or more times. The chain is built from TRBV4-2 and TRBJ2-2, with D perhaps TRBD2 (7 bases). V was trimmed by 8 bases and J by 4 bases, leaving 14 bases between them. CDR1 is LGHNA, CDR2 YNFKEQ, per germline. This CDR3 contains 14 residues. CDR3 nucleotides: TGTGCCAGCTCCCGGGGGGCGGTCACCGGGGAGCTGTTTTTT. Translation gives CASSRGAVTGELFF.

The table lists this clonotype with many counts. In DNA form, the CDR3 reads TGTGCCAGCAGTTATTCCCCGAGACCCAGCCACACCGGGGAGCTGTTTTTT. It encodes CASSYSPRPSHTGELFF. V usage is TRBV6-5 and J usage is TRBJ2-2; D unresolved. This CDR3 has 17 residues. V gave up 3 bases and J gave up 3 bases, with 17 bases separating them. From germline, CDR1 is MNHEY and CDR2 SVGAGI.

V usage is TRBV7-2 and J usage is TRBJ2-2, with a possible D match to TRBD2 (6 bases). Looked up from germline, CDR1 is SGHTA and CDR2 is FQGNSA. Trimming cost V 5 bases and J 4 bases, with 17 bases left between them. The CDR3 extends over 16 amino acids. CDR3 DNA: TGTGCCAGCAGCGCACGGGACTCCTCGCCCACCGGGGAGCTGTTTTTT. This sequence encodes CASSARDSSPTGELFF.

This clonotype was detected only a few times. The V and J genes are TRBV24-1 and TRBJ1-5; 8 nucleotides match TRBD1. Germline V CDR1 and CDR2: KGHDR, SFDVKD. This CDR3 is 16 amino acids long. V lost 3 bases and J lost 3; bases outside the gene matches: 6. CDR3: CATSDPRTGINQPQHF. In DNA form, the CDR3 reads TGTGCCACCAGTGATCCACGGACAGGGATCAATCAGCCCCAGCATTTT.

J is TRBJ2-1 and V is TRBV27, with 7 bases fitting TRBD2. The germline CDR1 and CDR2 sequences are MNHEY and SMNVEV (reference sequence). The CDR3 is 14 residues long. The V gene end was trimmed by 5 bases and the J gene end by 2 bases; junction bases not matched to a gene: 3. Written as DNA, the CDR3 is TGTGCCAGCAGTATTAGCGGGCCCTACAATGAGCAGTTCTTC. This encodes CASSISGPYNEQFF.

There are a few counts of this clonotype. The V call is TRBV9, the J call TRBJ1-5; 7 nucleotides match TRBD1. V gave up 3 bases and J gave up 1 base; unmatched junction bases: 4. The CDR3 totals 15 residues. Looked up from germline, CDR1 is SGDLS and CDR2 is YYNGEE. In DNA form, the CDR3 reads TGTGCCAGCAGCGCAGGGGGGTTAAGCAATCAGCCCCAGCATTTT. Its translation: CASSAGGLSNQPQHF.

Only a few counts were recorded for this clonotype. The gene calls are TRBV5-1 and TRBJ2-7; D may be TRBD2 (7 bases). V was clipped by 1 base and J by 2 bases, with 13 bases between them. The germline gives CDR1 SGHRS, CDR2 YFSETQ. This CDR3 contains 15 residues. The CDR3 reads CASSLLAGAAYEQYV. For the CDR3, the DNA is TGCGCCAGCAGCTTGCTGGCGGGGGCCGCCTACGAGCAGTACGTC.

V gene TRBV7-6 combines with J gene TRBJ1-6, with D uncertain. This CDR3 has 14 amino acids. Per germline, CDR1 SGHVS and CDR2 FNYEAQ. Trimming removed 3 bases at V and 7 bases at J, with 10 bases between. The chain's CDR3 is CASSFKEGNSPLHF. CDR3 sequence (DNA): TGTGCCAGCAGCTTTAAGGAGGGAAATTCACCCCTCCACTTT.

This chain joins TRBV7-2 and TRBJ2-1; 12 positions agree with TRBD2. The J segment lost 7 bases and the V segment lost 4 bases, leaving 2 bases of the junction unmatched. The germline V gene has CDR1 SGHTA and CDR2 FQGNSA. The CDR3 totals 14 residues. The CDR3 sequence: CASSYGTSGNEQFF. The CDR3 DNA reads TGTGCCAGCAGCTATGGGACTAGCGGGAATGAGCAGTTCTTC.

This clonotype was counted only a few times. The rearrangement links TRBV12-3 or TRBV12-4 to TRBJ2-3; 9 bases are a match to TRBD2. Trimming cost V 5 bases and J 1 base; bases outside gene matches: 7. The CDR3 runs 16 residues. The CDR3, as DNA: TGTGCCAGCAGTCCCCGGGCTAGCGGGGGCACAGATACGCAGTATTTT. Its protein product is CASSPRASGGTDTQYF.

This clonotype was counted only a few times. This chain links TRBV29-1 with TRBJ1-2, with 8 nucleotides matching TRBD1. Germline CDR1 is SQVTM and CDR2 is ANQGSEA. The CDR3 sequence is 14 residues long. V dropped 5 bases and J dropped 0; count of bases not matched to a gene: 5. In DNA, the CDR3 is TGCAGCGTTACCTGGGACAGGACTAACTATGGCTACACCTTC. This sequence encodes CSVTWDRTNYGYTF.

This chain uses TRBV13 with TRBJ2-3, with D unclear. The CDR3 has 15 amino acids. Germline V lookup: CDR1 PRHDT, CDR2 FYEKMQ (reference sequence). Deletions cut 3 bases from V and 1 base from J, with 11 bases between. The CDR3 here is CASSFSLFRTDTQYF. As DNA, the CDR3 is TGTGCCAGCAGCTTTAGTTTATTCCGCACAGATACGCAGTATTTT.

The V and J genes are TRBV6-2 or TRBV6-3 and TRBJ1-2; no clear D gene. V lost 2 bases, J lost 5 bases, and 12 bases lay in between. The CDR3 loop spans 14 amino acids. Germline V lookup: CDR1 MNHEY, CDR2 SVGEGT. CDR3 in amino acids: CASSYRLPVYGYTF. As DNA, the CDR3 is TGTGCCAGCAGTTACCGGTTACCCGTGTATGGCTACACCTTC.

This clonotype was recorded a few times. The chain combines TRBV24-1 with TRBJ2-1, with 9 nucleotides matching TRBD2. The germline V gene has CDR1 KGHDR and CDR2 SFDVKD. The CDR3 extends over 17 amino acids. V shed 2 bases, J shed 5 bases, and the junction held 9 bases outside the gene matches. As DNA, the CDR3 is TGTGCCACCAGTGATTATGGTAGCGGGGGCCTAAACAATGAGCAGTTCTTC. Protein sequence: CATSDYGSGGLNNEQFF.

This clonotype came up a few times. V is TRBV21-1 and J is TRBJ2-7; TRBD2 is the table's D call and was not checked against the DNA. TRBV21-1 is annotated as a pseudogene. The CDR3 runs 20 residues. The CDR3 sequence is CASGTSGGALGPSPFYEQYV. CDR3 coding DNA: TGTGCCAGCGGGACTAGCGGGGGGGCCCTAGGGCCTAGCCCTTTTTACGAGCAGTACGTC.

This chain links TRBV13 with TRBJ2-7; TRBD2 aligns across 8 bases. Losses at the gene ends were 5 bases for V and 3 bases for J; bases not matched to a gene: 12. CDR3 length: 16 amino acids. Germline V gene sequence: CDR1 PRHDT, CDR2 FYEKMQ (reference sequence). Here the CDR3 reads CASSVEAGTRNYEQYF. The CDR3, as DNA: TGTGCCAGCAGCGTCGAGGCCGGGACTAGAAACTACGAGCAGTACTTC. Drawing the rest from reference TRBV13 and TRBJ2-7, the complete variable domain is AAGVIQSPRHLIKEKRETATLKCYPIPRHDTVYWYQQGPGQDPQFLISFYEKMQSDKGSIPDRFSAQQFSDYHSELNMSSLELGDSALYFCASSVEAGTRNYEQYFGPGTRLTVT.